This TCR beta chain stems from a study of shared clonotypes between healthy human individuals. Looking at the study overall: The study enrolled a couple of women and a few men aged 18 to 49. Per donor, CD8 memory used one plate, CD8 naive used two, CD4 memory used three and CD4 naive used three.

Only in-frame clones appear in the TCRdb table, and some are missing; sequencing was by immunoSEQ multiplex PCR. The sample yields around 2.1 million clones, more than 85% seen once. Naivety among CD8 cells was defined by CD45RO negativity and positive CCR7 selection, thereby excluding terminally differentiated effector memory CD45RA+ cells. All of the donors resided in Nashville, Tennessee, and each was a Caucasian adult. The receptor comes from a man younger than 35 in good health. Some clones in this sample may be carry-over from other donors' samples. Sequenced: naive CD8+ T cells from PBMCs.

CDR3 bases: TGTGCCAGCAGTGAATTTGGGCAGGGGACGAACACTGAAGCTTTCTTT. Protein product: CASSEFGQGTNTEAFF. The chain joins TRBV25-1 to TRBJ1-1; D perhaps matches TRBD1 (6 bases). This CDR3 is built from 16 residues. V lost 1 base and J 1 base, leaving 13 bases between the germline ends. Germline CDR1 is MGHDK and CDR2 is SYGVNS.